This TCR beta chain appears in the sequencing data of a study of T cell changes during pregnancy in multiple sclerosis. Here immunoSEQ multiplex PCR was the method, and the copy in TCRdb shows in-frame clones only, minus some. This table holds 35,000 to 50,000 clones, roughly nine tenths found once. Between the trimmed V and J ends, which lost 7 bases and 4 bases, there was a span of 11 bases. Germline assignment: CDR1 SQVTM and CDR2 ANQGSEA. This CDR3 region has 12 residues. Sequencing used CD4+ T cells from peripheral blood mononuclear cells, obtained after pregnancy. The chain is built from TRBV29-1 and TRBJ2-1; tentatively, D is TRBD2 (5 bases). This TCR was recovered from a female donor with multiple sclerosis, enrolled in a pregnancy study. CDR3: CSGGDSYNEQFF. As DNA, the CDR3 is TGCAGCGGGGGAGATTCTTACAATGAGCAGTTCTTC.